What follows are 27 T cell receptor beta chains derived from one specimen sequenced in a study of human CD8 memory T cell subsets. TPEX denoted exhausted-like, CCR7+ PD-1+ TIGIT+ early memory CD8+ T cells. Libraries targeted TCR beta using 5' RACE with UMIs. Reanalyzing the 5' RACE reads, TCRdb keeps one entry per CDR3 protein, without DNA. Its listing shows 9,500 to 12,000 distinct CDR3 sequences. The sample taken for sequencing was CD8+ T cells from PBMCs. These TCRs come from a human donor in good health.

The rearrangement links TRBV25-1 to TRBJ1-1; the TCRdb D gene call, TRBD1, has no DNA to confirm it. CDR3 length: 14 residues. Germline CDR1 reads MGHDK; CDR2 reads SYGVNS. The CDR3 region is CASSASATGAIAFF.

The V gene is TRBV9, the J gene TRBJ1-5. In germline, CDR1 is SGDLS, CDR2 YYNGEE. The CDR3 is 12 amino acids. The CDR3 region is CASSVGSQPQHF. The full variable domain, rest sourced from reference TRBV9 and TRBJ1-5, is DSGVTQTPKHLITATGQRVTLRCSPRSGDLSVYWYQQSLDQGLQFLIQYYNGEERAKGNILERFSAQQFPDLHSELNLSSLELGDSALYFCASSVGSQPQHFGDGTRLSIL.

The chain carries TRBV6-2 or TRBV6-3 and TRBJ1-1. The germline V gene encodes CDR1 MNHEY and CDR2 SVGEGT. The CDR3 contains 17 residues. CDR3 loop: CASSYSLDGPGNTEAFF.

The genes are TRBV12-3 or TRBV12-4 and TRBJ1-5; TCRdb returns TRBD1, unconfirmable since there is no DNA. This CDR3 spans 15 amino acids. This CDR3 reads CASSGGQGAGQPQHF.

The chain links TRBV4-1 to TRBJ2-3. The CDR3 has 17 residues. CDR1 MGHRA and CDR2 YSYEKL come from the germline V gene. The CDR3 protein is CASSQDRASGDADTQYF.

J is TRBJ2-2 and V is TRBV4-3; TCRdb outputs TRBD2, but without DNA this stays unchecked. The CDR3 sequence is 17 residues long. The germline V gene encodes CDR1 LGHNA and CDR2 YSLEER. The CDR3 spells CASSHEMAGDITGELFF.

This clonotype shows up as medium-sized (0.01 to 0.1%) by frequency. This rearrangement joins TRBV7-2 to TRBJ2-7. The germline V gene encodes CDR1 SGHTA and CDR2 FQGNSA. CDR3 size: 12 residues. CDR3 protein: CASSRTSYEQYF.

The gene calls are TRBV15 and TRBJ1-2; the D call of TRBD1 rests on TCRdb alone, since no DNA is present to check it. CDR1 LNHNV and CDR2 YYDKDF come from the germline V gene (reference sequence). This CDR3 region has 14 residues. The CDR3 region is CATSPGQGIYGYTF.

The rearrangement joins TRBV6-5 to TRBJ1-1. The germline gives CDR1 MNHEY, CDR2 SVGAGI. The CDR3 spans 13 residues. The CDR3 is CASSYSSKGEAFF.

The gene calls are TRBV5-1 and TRBJ2-1; the D call from TCRdb, TRBD2, cannot be confirmed without DNA. The CDR3 is made up of 17 amino acids. Looked up from germline, CDR1 is SGHRS and CDR2 is YFSETQ. CDR3 sequence: CASSFLSGGAVDNEQFF.

This clonotype is identified as medium-sized (0.01 to 0.1%) from frequency. The chain has TRBV7-8 and TRBJ2-2; the D gene TCRdb calls, TRBD1, cannot be checked with no DNA. The CDR3 contains 15 residues. Germline assignment: CDR1 SGHVS and CDR2 FQNEAQ. The CDR3 region is CASSLWTSNTGELFF.

This chain joins TRBV19 and TRBJ1-1. Per germline, CDR1 LNHDA and CDR2 SQIVND (reference sequence). The CDR3 extends over 11 amino acids. The CDR3 loop is CASRIATEAFF.

The chain recombines TRBV9 with TRBJ2-1; TCRdb calls TRBD2, which cannot be checked without DNA. Germline V lookup: CDR1 SGDLS, CDR2 YYNGEE. The CDR3 runs to 16 residues. The CDR3 is CASTEGAGGYYNEQFF.

The CDR3 protein is CAWSTINTEAFF. The chain recombines TRBV30 with TRBJ1-1. CDR1 and CDR2 (germline): GTSNPN, SVGIG (reference sequence). This CDR3 comprises 12 residues.

The J gene is TRBJ2-7, the V gene TRBV28; checking the TCRdb D call of TRBD2 is not possible without DNA. Germline V gene data show CDR1 as MDHEN and CDR2 as SYDVKM. This CDR3 is built from 15 residues. The CDR3 spells CASSFNRDYIYEQYF. Complete variable domain (other parts from reference TRBV28 and TRBJ2-7): DVKVTQSSRYLVKRTGEKVFLECVQDMDHENMFWYRQDPGLGLRLIYFSYDVKMKEKGDIPEGYSVSREKKERFSLILESASTNQTSMYLCASSFNRDYIYEQYFGPGTRLTVT.

The chain employs TRBV29-1 and TRBJ1-1; with no DNA, the TCRdb D assignment of TRBD1 cannot be verified. The CDR3 consists of 15 residues. CDR1 SQVTM and CDR2 ANQGSEA come from the germline V gene. The CDR3 is CSVDPVDSMNTEAFF.

Measured by frequency, this clonotype is medium-sized. This chain links TRBV4-2 with TRBJ2-5; TCRdb picks TRBD1, but there is no DNA to check that call. This CDR3 has 13 residues. In germline, CDR1 is LGHNA, CDR2 YNFKEQ. This CDR3 reads CASSQVQDETQYF.

The chain employs TRBV5-4 and TRBJ1-2; without DNA, the TCRdb call of TRBD1 cannot be checked. Looked up from germline, CDR1 is SGHNT and CDR2 is YYREEE (reference sequence). This CDR3 region has 15 residues. The CDR3 reads CASSLGGAENYGYTF.

The chain uses TRBV2 and TRBJ2-5; TCRdb's D call of TRBD1 is untestable without DNA. The CDR3 is 15 amino acids. In germline, CDR1 is SNHLY, CDR2 FYNNEI. CDR3: CASSGRDTPVGTQYF.

The chain links TRBV7-8 to TRBJ2-1; the D call of TRBD2 rests on TCRdb alone, since no DNA is present to check it. The CDR3 is 15 residues long. The V gene's germline CDR1 is SGHVS and CDR2 FQNEAQ. The CDR3 reads CASSERRGTYNEQFF.

This sequence joins TRBV28 and TRBJ2-3; TCRdb lists TRBD1, though no DNA is available to test this call. Per the germline V gene, CDR1 is MDHEN and CDR2 is SYDVKM. The CDR3 length is 13 residues. CDR3 loop: CASRKQGTDTQYF.

J is TRBJ2-7 and V is TRBV5-1; TCRdb returns TRBD1, unconfirmable since there is no DNA. This CDR3 has 15 residues. Germline V lookup: CDR1 SGHRS, CDR2 YFSETQ. The CDR3 reads CASSLGTGGLDEQYF.

V is TRBV11-2 and J is TRBJ2-3; TCRdb proposes TRBD1, but this gene call is untestable without DNA. CDR3 size: 16 residues. Germline CDR1 and CDR2: SGHAT and FQNNGV. The chain's CDR3 is CASSSPGGASTDTQYF.

The chain couples TRBV28 to TRBJ1-5; TCRdb's D gene call, TRBD1, goes unchecked for lack of DNA. CDR3 length: 14 amino acids. Germline-derived CDR1 and CDR2 are MDHEN and SYDVKM. CDR3: CASSLPQGHQPQHF.

The V call is TRBV20-1, the J call TRBJ1-4; TCRdb picks TRBD1, but there is no DNA to check that call. CDR3 size: 15 residues. Per germline, CDR1 DFQATT and CDR2 SNEGSKA (reference sequence). The CDR3 sequence is CSARDRPGRNEKLFF.

The V and J genes are TRBV6-2 or TRBV6-3 and TRBJ1-1; TCRdb returns TRBD1, unconfirmable since there is no DNA. CDR3 length: 16 residues. Germline V lookup: CDR1 MNHEY, CDR2 SVGEGT. CDR3 loop: CASSYSKRSRRTEAFF.

V usage is TRBV5-6 and J usage is TRBJ2-7; as DNA is missing, the TRBD1 call by TCRdb cannot be tested. There are 13 residues in the CDR3. The germline gives CDR1 SGHDT, CDR2 YYEEEE. CDR3 loop: CASTSWGAYEQYF. The complete variable domain, with remaining parts taken from reference TRBV5-6 and TRBJ2-7, reads DAGVTQSPTHLIKTRGQQVTLRCSPKSGHDTVSWYQQALGQGPQFIFQYYEEEERQRGNFPDRFSGHQFPNYSSELNVNALLLGDSALYLCASTSWGAYEQYFGPGTRLTVT.